This T cell receptor (beta chain) was captured in a study of PD-L1 blockade in urothelial cancer (dated by TCRdb to about 2017). General notes on the study: Therapy was started around 2014 for all patients, and atezolizumab 1,200 mg was administered intravenously every 3 weeks. In the same patients, whole exome sequencing and RNA sequencing of pretreatment tumors were performed in addition to TCR sequencing. Blood samples were analyzed at two time points: 3 weeks after treatment start (second dose) and 6 weeks after treatment start. Progression-free survival longer than 6 months counted as durable clinical benefit, and TCR features were additionally tested against both progression-free and overall survival. Patients had an ECOG performance status of 0 or 1 and had received between 0 and 3 prior chemotherapy regimens. Durable clinical benefit was achieved by nine patients and was not achieved by 20 patients. About 90% of the 29 patients were identified as males with urothelial cancer of bladder origin, and a prior smoking history was reported by 18 of 29 patients. Pretreatment tumor samples and matched peripheral blood, collected serially before and after atezolizumab treatment, underwent TCR sequencing. Twenty-nine patients had pretreatment blood TCR-seq, about 24 had at least one posttreatment blood collection, and about 24 had tumor TCR-seq. Blood samples yielded a median of about 150,000 T cells and around 83,000 unique TCRs, with median clonality approximately 0.08. The study, an exploratory multi-omic analysis, examined somatic, immune and clinical correlates of response to PD-L1 blockade with atezolizumab in urothelial cancer.

About this clone: This clone's antigen is unknown. Per-base quality was not reported, and no clone a single base away is much larger than it.

Study-wide conclusions, independent of this receptor: Improved progression-free and overall survival was associated with having pretreatment peripheral blood TCR clonality below the median. Because the sample size was small (n = 29) and many of the analyses were exploratory, the results are meant to be hypothesis-generating. Among patients with durable benefit, tumor-associated TCR clones showed greater expansion in peripheral blood 3 weeks after treatment started (n = 22, p = 0.022).

A cohort of about 30 patients with locally advanced or metastatic urothelial carcinoma, treated at Memorial Sloan Kettering on a trial protocol, was included. Peripheral blood mononuclear cells were collected pretreatment and during treatment, with between 1 and 8 total time points obtained per patient. The Qiagen DNeasy Blood extraction kit was used to purify genomic DNA from total PBMCs and tumor samples. PBMCs were collected pretreatment and during treatment, and were isolated and stored as previously described. Each PCR received spiked-in synthetic TCR analog templates so that absolute template abundance could be estimated from read counts. Using the immunoSEQ assay, TCRbeta CDR3 regions were amplified from genomic DNA with bias-controlled V and J gene primers. Sequencing of rearranged TCRbeta segments was performed at approximately 20X coverage. The original methods were these. Sequencing errors were corrected by clustering and CDR3s were annotated against IMGT to assign V, D and J genes. Only productive TCRbeta rearrangements were used in downstream analyses, excluding out-of-frame or stop-codon sequences. Clonality was calculated as one minus the Shannon entropy normalized by the log of the number of unique productive sequences. Clones differing between time points or between blood and tumor were identified using Fisher's exact test with Benjamini-Hochberg correction, with an adjusted p below 0.01 applied as the threshold. TCRdb obtained this table from immuneACCESS and retained in-frame rearrangements with V and J assigned. These tables miss some clones; where compared with another copy, unresolved V genes account for less than half of the shortfall, and the remainder is unexplained. V and J calls and clone size follow that table, whereas D and trimming were derived from the DNA. This sample has roughly 25,000 clones in its table, and 80% to 85% of those were observed once. The top ten hold 9.6% of the sample.

V is cut by 4 bases and J by 4 bases, and the space between the germline ends is 14 bases. Via the germline V gene, CDR1 is MDHEN and CDR2 SYDVKM. Including the terminal cysteine and phenylalanine, the CDR3 comprises 15 residues. The sequence is cut down to CDR3 DNA, 45 bases in frame from base 1. This chain joins TRBV28 to TRBJ2-1, and perhaps TRBD1 as D gene, on 5 matching bases. The source material was PBMCs, sampled around atezolizumab (anti-PD-L1) treatment. The TCR comes from an older man with urothelial cancer. The CDR3 region has the sequence CASSSQGADYNEQFF. The DNA sequence follows: TGTGCCAGCAGTTCGCAGGGTGCGGATTACAATGAGCAGTTCTTC.